A single sample gave rise to the 18 T cell receptor beta chains below, sequenced in a study of blood T cell repertoires in COVID-19. The assay was immunoSEQ multiplex PCR, and TCRdb's table has in-frame clones only and misses some. The sample yields approximately 300,000 clones, more than 80% seen once. Sequenced material: peripheral blood. The receptors here all came from a woman in her twenties or thirties with COVID-19, enrolled during active disease.

V and J are TRBV14 and TRBJ1-6, with D unresolved. Trimming cost V 0 bases and J 6 bases, with 9 bases left between them. The germline V gene encodes CDR1 SGHDN and CDR2 FVKESK. There are 15 residues in the CDR3. The CDR3 DNA sequence: TGTGCCAGCAGCCAAGACGGAGGGTTTAATTCACCCCTCCACTTT. It specifies CASSQDGGFNSPLHF.

The V gene is TRBV19, the J gene TRBJ1-3; D call uncertain. CDR3 size: 14 residues. V dropped 6 bases and J dropped 0 bases, with 9 bases sitting between them. Looked up from germline, CDR1 is LNHDA and CDR2 is SQIVND (reference sequence). CDR3 coding DNA: TGTGCCAGTAGGTTGAGGATCTCTGGAAACACCATATATTTT. Its translation: CASRLRISGNTIYF.

J is TRBJ2-5 and V is TRBV5-1; D gene ambiguous. Trimming left V 4 bases short and J 1 base short, with 8 bases between. The CDR3 is made up of 13 amino acids. The germline gives CDR1 SGHRS, CDR2 YFSETQ. The CDR3 DNA is TGCGCCAGCAGCCCCGCAGTCCAAGAGACCCAGTACTTC. Translating it yields CASSPAVQETQYF.

DNA of the CDR3: TGCGCCAGCAGTGAAAGCGGGAGTCTGGAGACCCAGTACTTC. Translating it yields CASSESGSLETQYF. This sequence joins TRBV10-2 and TRBJ2-5; TRBD2 matches at 8 bases. The CDR3 runs 14 residues. J lost 5 bases, V lost 3 bases, and 5 bases had no gene match. Germline loops: CDR1 WSHSY, CDR2 SAAADI.

The gene calls are TRBV6-5 and TRBJ1-2; the match to TRBD1 covers 9 bases. The germline gives CDR1 MNHEY, CDR2 SVGAGI. The CDR3 runs to 14 residues. Losses at the gene ends were 2 bases for V and 2 bases for J; bases not matched to a gene: 0. CDR3 coding DNA: TGTGCCAGCAGTTACGGGACAGGGAACTATGGCTACACCTTC. Translating gives CASSYGTGNYGYTF.

The chain is built from TRBV5-4 and TRBJ1-1; the match to TRBD1 covers 8 bases. Germline loops: CDR1 SGHNT, CDR2 YYREEE (reference sequence). The V gene end was trimmed by 0 bases and the J gene end by 1 base; junction bases not matched to a gene: 2. The length of the CDR3 is 15 residues. DNA of the CDR3: TGTGCCAGCAGCTTGGCCGACAGGGGGAACACTGAAGCTTTCTTT. Its protein product is CASSLADRGNTEAFF.

The gene calls are TRBV6-5 and TRBJ2-7, with TRBD1 matching 9 bases. After removal of 0 bases from V and 4 bases from J, the junction contained 4 bases not matched to a gene. CDR1 MNHEY and CDR2 SVGAGI come from the germline V gene. This CDR3 has 15 amino acids. The CDR3 region is CASSYSMGQGYEQYF. DNA of the CDR3: TGTGCCAGCAGTTACTCGATGGGACAGGGTTACGAGCAGTACTTC.

The chain is built from TRBV6-5 and TRBJ1-2, with TRBD1 as a possible D gene (5 bases). V gave up 6 bases and J gave up 5 bases, with 10 bases separating them. From germline, CDR1 is MNHEY and CDR2 SVGAGI. The CDR3 loop spans 12 amino acids. The CDR3, as DNA: TGTGCCAGCAGGACAGTCGGATATGGCTACACCTTC. This translates into CASRTVGYGYTF.

This chain uses TRBV30 with TRBJ2-2; possible D gene TRBD1, 6 bases. Germline V lookup: CDR1 GTSNPN, CDR2 SVGIG (reference sequence). Trimming stripped 0 bases from V and 6 bases from J, with 11 bases between. There are 14 residues in the CDR3. The CDR3 loop is CAWSVIQGAGELFF. The DNA of the CDR3 is TGTGCCTGGAGTGTAATACAGGGTGCCGGGGAGCTGTTTTTT.

The chain joins TRBV9 to TRBJ2-7, with D perhaps matching TRBD2 (6 bases). Trimming took off 4 bases at V and 5 bases at J, with 16 bases between the two ends. CDR1 is SGDLS and CDR2 is YYNGEE in the germline V gene. There are 14 residues in the CDR3. CDR3: CASSLRDSVDEQYF. Here the CDR3 DNA reads TGTGCCAGCAGCTTAAGGGACTCCGTGGACGAGCAGTACTTC.

The chain links TRBV5-4 to TRBJ2-5; TRBD1 aligns across 7 bases. The V segment lost 3 bases and the J segment 3 bases; nucleotides outside the gene matches: 5. Germline V lookup: CDR1 SGHNT, CDR2 YYREEE (reference sequence). The CDR3 length is 14 residues. The CDR3 DNA sequence: TGTGCCAGCAGCTGGCGCGACAGGGAAGAGACCCAGTACTTC. Protein product: CASSWRDREETQYF. Variable domain in full (rest from reference TRBV5-4 and TRBJ2-5): ETGVTQSPTHLIKTRGQQVTLRCSSQSGHNTVSWYQQALGQGPQFIFQYYREEENGRGNFPPRFSGLQFPNYSSELNVNALELDDSALYLCASSWRDREETQYFGPGTRLLVL.

The J gene is TRBJ2-3, the V gene TRBV2; maybe TRBD1 (5 bases). The CDR3 extends over 14 amino acids. Germline assignment: CDR1 SNHLY and CDR2 FYNNEI. The V and J ends lost 7 bases and 2 bases respectively, with 13 bases between them. CDR3 region: CASTRGYLTDTQYF. In DNA, the CDR3 is TGTGCCAGCACAAGGGGCTACCTCACAGATACGCAGTATTTT.

This chain uses TRBV30 with TRBJ2-2; 7 bases match TRBD2. The germline V gene encodes CDR1 GTSNPN and CDR2 SVGIG (reference sequence). The CDR3 totals 15 residues. The V segment lost 5 bases and the J segment 0 bases; nucleotides outside the gene matches: 6. The CDR3 nucleotides read TGTGCCTGGGAGTTAGCGGGTACGAACACCGGGGAGCTGTTTTTT. This codes for CAWELAGTNTGELFF.

The genes are TRBV29-1 and TRBJ1-2; D possibly corresponds to TRBD1 (6 bases). Germline V gene sequence: CDR1 SQVTM, CDR2 ANQGSEA. Trimming pared 7 bases from V and 7 bases from J, leaving 19 bases between. The CDR3 spans 13 residues. The CDR3 spells CSGNGQGSSGYTF. Written as DNA, the CDR3 is TGCAGCGGAAATGGGCAGGGGAGTTCTGGCTACACCTTC.

A word on this clone: This sample includes further DNA sequences coding for the same CDR3. The gene calls are TRBV6-5 and TRBJ1-1; 7 nucleotides align to TRBD1. Germline CDR1 reads MNHEY; CDR2 reads SVGAGI. V was pared by 6 bases and J by 2 bases, with 6 bases of the junction left unmatched. The CDR3 runs 14 residues. The CDR3 region is CASRLRGLNTEAFF. CDR3 in DNA: TGTGCCAGCAGATTGAGGGGGCTAAACACTGAAGCTTTCTTT.

The chain has TRBV6-5 and TRBJ1-1, with 7 nucleotides matching TRBD1. The CDR3 consists of 13 residues. Trimming at V came to 6 bases and at J to 5 bases, leaving 6 bases not matched to a gene. Germline loops: CDR1 MNHEY, CDR2 SVGAGI. CDR3 nucleotide sequence: TGTGCCAGCAGCCACTACAGGGGAACTGAAGCTTTCTTT. Translation gives CASSHYRGTEAFF.

V and J are TRBV18 and TRBJ2-5; D is possibly TRBD1 (5 bases). Between the trimmed V and J ends, which lost 2 bases and 1 base, there was a span of 11 bases. The germline V gene has CDR1 KGHSH and CDR2 LQKENI. The CDR3 is made up of 15 amino acids. The CDR3: CASSPSEGAQETQYF. CDR3 bases: TGTGCCAGCTCACCATCCGAAGGGGCCCAAGAGACCCAGTACTTC. The whole variable domain, filled in from reference TRBV18 and TRBJ2-5, reads NAGVMQNPRHLVRRRGQEARLRCSPMKGHSHVYWYRQLPEEGLKFMVYLQKENIIDESGMPKERFSAEFPKEGPSILRIQQVVRGDSAAYFCASSPSEGAQETQYFGPGTRLLVL.

There are a few counts of this clone. The chain employs TRBV11-3 and TRBJ1-2; D is ambiguous. This CDR3 has 13 residues. CDR1 SGHNT and CDR2 YENEEA come from the germline V gene. Between the trimmed V and J ends, which lost 3 bases and 5 bases, there was a span of 10 bases. CDR3 region: CASSFKSGYGYTF. CDR3 DNA: TGTGCCAGCAGCTTCAAGAGCGGGTATGGCTACACCTTC.